A selection of T cell receptor beta chains follows, all from one sample in a study of cytomegalovirus exposure and HLA in healthy donors. Using immunoSEQ multiplex PCR, the repertoire was profiled, and TCRdb retains in-frame clones only, with some absent. The sample has tens of thousands of clones; around 97% are singletons. The specimen was PBMCs. These receptors all stem from a woman aged 18-29 years in good health and CMV-seropositive. Both conserved end residues are part of each CDR3. A D gene is named only where the DNA matches it firmly. Part of the rows lack a size; the others show once, few, many or a class for expanded clones.

D gene	clone size	V gene	J gene	CDR3 length	CDR3 DNA	CDR3 protein
-	-	TRBV5-3	TRBJ1-5	15	TGTGCCAGAAGGTTCCTAAGACAGAGCAATCAGCCCCAGCATTTT	CARRFLRQSNQPQHF
-	-	TRBV6-1	TRBJ1-1	16	TGTGCCAGCAGTGAAAACTCTTGGTCATCGGGCACTGAAGCTTTCTTT	CASSENSWSSGTEAFF
TRBD1	once	TRBV10-3	TRBJ2-3	15	TGTGCCATCAGGTACTCAGGGGGCGTGACAGATACGCAGTATTTT	CAIRYSGGVTDTQYF
TRBD2	-	TRBV7-9	TRBJ2-7	16	TGTGCCAGCAGCTTATCTAGCGGGAGAGGAGTCTACGAGCAGTACTTC	CASSLSSGRGVYEQYF
TRBD2	once	TRBV7-9	TRBJ2-7	16	TGTGCCAGCAGCCATCCTAGCGGGGCCCGCTCCTACGAGCAGTACTTC	CASSHPSGARSYEQYF
TRBD1	-	TRBV5-6	TRBJ1-2	15	TGTGCCAGCAGCGTGCCGGGACAGGTGAAAGGTGGCTACACCTTC	CASSVPGQVKGGYTF
TRBD2	few	TRBV5-1	TRBJ2-1	16	TGCGCCAGCAGCTTGGGGCTAGCGGATATCTACAATGAGCAGTTCTTC	CASSLGLADIYNEQFF
TRBD1	-	TRBV6-5	TRBJ1-2	14	TGTGCCAGCAGTCCCACAGGGGGGCGGTATGGCTACACCTTC	CASSPTGGRYGYTF
-	-	TRBV9	TRBJ1-1	12	TGTGCCAGCAGCGCGGCTGGGCCCGGAGCTTTCTTT	CASSAAGPGAFF
TRBD2	-	TRBV10-3	TRBJ2-1	18	TGTGCCATCAGCGCGAACCCGACCGGCGGGAGTATCAACAATGAGCAGTTCTTC	CAISANPTGGSINNEQFF
-	-	TRBV7-2	TRBJ2-3	17	TGTGCCAGCAGCTCACACAAAACAGACAGGCGCACAGATACGCAGTATTTT	CASSSHKTDRRTDTQYF
-	-	TRBV5-6	TRBJ2-7	15	TGTGCCAGCAGCCACGTTCCCACAGGAACCTACGAGCAGTACTTC	CASSHVPTGTYEQYF
TRBD1	-	TRBV28	TRBJ2-1	15	TGTGCCAGCAGTCCCCGGGACAGAGTTTACAATGAGCAGTTCTTC	CASSPRDRVYNEQFF
TRBD1	-	TRBV10-3	TRBJ2-2	14	TGTGCCTCTACGGGACAGTTCGTTCCCGGGGAGCTGTTTTTT	CASTGQFVPGELFF
-	-	TRBV7-8	TRBJ2-1	14	TGTGCCAGCAGCCTCCACCCCCGTAGTCATGAGCAGTTCTTC	CASSLHPRSHEQFF
-	-	TRBV9	TRBJ1-1	16	TGTGCCAGCAGCGTAGACGCAACAGCCATGAACACTGAAGCTTTCTTT	CASSVDATAMNTEAFF
TRBD2	-	TRBV7-9	TRBJ2-7	16	TGTGCCAGCAGAAGTCAAAGCGGGATTACCACCTACGAGCAGTACTTC	CASRSQSGITTYEQYF
-	-	TRBV2	TRBJ1-1	12	TGTGCCAGCAGCGAGACAAACACTGAAGCTTTCTTT	CASSETNTEAFF
TRBD1	-	TRBV4-1	TRBJ1-4	18	TGCGCCAGCAGATCATACAGGGGCAGCTTAGAAACTAATGAAAAACTGTTTTTT	CASRSYRGSLETNEKLFF
-	-	TRBV5-4	TRBJ2-1	14	TGTGCCAGCAGCTTGGAGCGGGTAGACAATGAGCAGTTCTTC	CASSLERVDNEQFF
-	-	TRBV4-1	TRBJ2-7	16	TGCGCCAGCAGCCTACCACAGGGCCATTCAGGTTACGAGCAGTACTTC	CASSLPQGHSGYEQYF
TRBD2	-	TRBV27	TRBJ2-1	17	TGTGCCAGCAGTTTATGGGCTGGGCGGGAGGGCTACAATGAGCAGTTCTTC	CASSLWAGREGYNEQFF
-	-	TRBV4-1	TRBJ1-2	18	TGCGCCAGCAGCCAAGATTCAGGCCCCAATTGGGCCTGGGATGGCTACACCTTC	CASSQDSGPNWAWDGYTF
TRBD2	-	TRBV19	TRBJ2-3	14	TGTGCCAGTAGCGCCGGACTAGCGGAAGATACGCAGTATTTT	CASSAGLAEDTQYF
-	-	TRBV5-4	TRBJ2-5	15	TGTGCCAGCAGCTTAAAGTCGCAGGGCCGAGAGACCCAGTACTTC	CASSLKSQGRETQYF
TRBD1	-	TRBV30	TRBJ2-1	15	TGTGCCTGGAGTGGGGGACAGGGGGCTCTCAATGAGCAGTTCTTC	CAWSGGQGALNEQFF
TRBD2	-	TRBV14	TRBJ2-1	18	TGTGCCAGCAGCCAGACATTCTTCACTAGCGGTCCCTACAATGAGCAGTTCTTC	CASSQTFFTSGPYNEQFF
-	-	TRBV5-1	TRBJ1-2	15	TGCGCCAGCAGCTTGGCACTGGGAGCGTGGAGTGGCTACACCTTC	CASSLALGAWSGYTF
TRBD1	-	TRBV7-2	TRBJ1-1	18	TGTGCCAGCAGCTTATGGGGTCCTGGGTCACAGGGGATCACTGAAGCTTTCTTT	CASSLWGPGSQGITEAFF
-	once	TRBV27	TRBJ2-3	12	TGTGCCAGCCTGGACTCGGGAGATACGCAGTATTTT	CASLDSGDTQYF